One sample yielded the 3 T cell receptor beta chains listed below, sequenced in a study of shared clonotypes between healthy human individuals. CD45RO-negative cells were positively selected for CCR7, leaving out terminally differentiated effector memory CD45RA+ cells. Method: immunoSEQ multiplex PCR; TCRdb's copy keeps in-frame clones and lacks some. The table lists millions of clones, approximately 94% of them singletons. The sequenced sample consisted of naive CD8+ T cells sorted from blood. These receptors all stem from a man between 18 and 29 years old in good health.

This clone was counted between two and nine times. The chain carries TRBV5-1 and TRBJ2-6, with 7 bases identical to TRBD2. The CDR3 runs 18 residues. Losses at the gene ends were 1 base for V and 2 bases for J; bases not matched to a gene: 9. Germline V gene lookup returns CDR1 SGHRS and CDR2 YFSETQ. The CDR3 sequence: CASSLWAGLETGANVLTF. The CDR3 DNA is TGCGCCAGCAGCTTGTGGGCAGGACTAGAGACTGGGGCCAACGTCCTGACTTTC.

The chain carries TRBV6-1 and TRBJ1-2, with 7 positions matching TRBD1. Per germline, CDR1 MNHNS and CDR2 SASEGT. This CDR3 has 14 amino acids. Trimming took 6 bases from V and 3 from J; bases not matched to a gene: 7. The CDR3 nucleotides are TGTGCCAGCAGGAAGACAGGGACCGACTATGGCTACACCTTC. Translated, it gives CASRKTGTDYGYTF.

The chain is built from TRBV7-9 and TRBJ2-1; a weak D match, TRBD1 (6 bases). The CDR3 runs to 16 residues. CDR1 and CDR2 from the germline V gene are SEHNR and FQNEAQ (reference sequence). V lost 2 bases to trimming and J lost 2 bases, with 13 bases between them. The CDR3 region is CASSLTAGAAYNEQFF. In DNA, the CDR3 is TGTGCCAGCAGCTTAACGGCAGGGGCTGCCTACAATGAGCAGTTCTTC.